One T cell receptor (beta chain) is described in this entry. This clonotype was recorded a few times. Its binding antigen is unknown. Base qualities are not at hand, and no much larger clone is one base apart. This sample was included in a study of blood T cells in healthy people across ages (dated by TCRdb to between 2015 and 2016). Broadly, across the study: Template switching captured roughly one uniquely barcoded TCR beta cDNA molecule per two T cells in model experiments. Using deep sequencing normalized with unique cDNA molecular identifiers, the study measured how TCR beta repertoire diversity changes with age. The donors were split into four age groups: young (average 16 years), middle-aged (39), aged (approximately 60) and long-lived (roughly 86). Donors of different ages were randomly distributed across sequencing lanes to avoid experimental bias. For two donors (one aged 18 to 29 and one aged 80 or older), the study analyzed two additional independent replicas of 1 million unique cDNA reads from the same blood draw. The study at large found these results: Compared with the aged group, the long-lived group had more naive CD4+ T cells, fewer expanded clones and increased TCR diversity, suggesting age selection. Bulk unsorted PBMC profiling prevented conclusive comparison of naive and antigen-experienced compartments. Observed TCR beta diversity per million T cells fell roughly linearly with age, and a significant reduction was already apparent by age roughly 40. Estimates of total diversity from one million sequenced T cells were regarded as lower bounds and underestimates. Because the CMV infection status of the donors was unknown, age-related changes in expanded clonotypes may potentially have been confounded. A strong correlation was found between observed TCR beta diversity and the percentage of naive T cells measured by flow cytometry.

The library came from 5' RACE. Instrument on record: Illumina HiSeq 2500. A second PCR of about 6 to 11 cycles was performed with a sample-barcoded 5' primer and a J-beta primer mix. A template-switch 5' adaptor carrying 12 random nucleotides introduced a unique molecular identifier onto each TCR beta cDNA molecule. At least 2.5 million CDR3-containing paired-end reads were obtained from each sample. All of the RNA was converted into first-strand cDNA using the Mint cDNA synthesis kit, with a TRBC-specific oligonucleotide serving as the primer. After uracil-DNA glycosylase treatment, a first 18-cycle PCR used universal primers M1SS and BC2_uni_R on all cDNA. From the authors' description of their analysis: Each sample was normalized by randomly selecting 1 million high-quality reads, each carrying a distinct molecular identifier. Reads sharing molecular identifiers were discarded rather than binned into consensus sequences. MiTCR, run with a Q25 quality threshold and the strictest error-elimination algorithm, handled CDR3 identification, clonotype clustering and error correction. A nonparametric unseen species model with Euler transformation was used to estimate lower-bound total TCR beta diversity. Clones were called with MiXCR by TCRdb after fastp trimmed the public reads at Q25, and only in-frame beta chains were retained. Each record represents a unique CDR3 protein, reported with the most common genes and DNA among its rows. These V and J calls are TCRdb output, not the study's own analysis. This sample comprises about 580,000 distinct CDR3 sequences, around 48% of them detected only once. The ten largest clonotypes hold around 23% of the sample.

CDR3 length: 17 amino acids, cysteine to phenylalanine. Only the CDR3 portion is preserved as DNA: 51 bases, with reading frame beginning at the first base. Reading the germline V gene (reference sequence) gives CDR1 PRHDT and CDR2 FYEKMQ. The V end gives up 3 bases and the J end 5 bases, leaving 15 bases in the junction not matched to a gene. Donors were approximately 42 systemically healthy Caucasian individuals from Russia aged roughly 6 to 90 years. Each donor gave approximately 9.4 milliliters of peripheral blood, drawn into EDTA-treated Vacutainer tubes. Ficoll-Paque density-gradient centrifugation was used to isolate PBMCs, with at least 6.5 million per sample. Trizol reagent was used to extract total RNA from the PBMCs, yielding at least 6 micrograms per sample. The percentages of naive CD45RAhigh/CD27high T cells were determined by flow cytometry on a PBMC aliquot from every donor.

The TCR originated in a man older than 75 in good health. The V and J genes are TRBV13 and TRBJ2-7, with 8 bases aligning to TRBD2. Sequenced material: blood. The CDR3 protein is CASSFFRDNSGSHEQYF. Read as DNA, the sequence is TGTGCCAGCAGCTTCTTCCGTGATAACAGCGGGAGCCACGAGCAGTACTTC.